This TCR beta chain was documented in a study of shared clonotypes between healthy human individuals. It was CD45RO-negative cells, positively selected for CCR7, that made up naive CD8 cells, with terminally differentiated effector memory CD45RA+ cells excluded. Study-wide points: Non-shared clonotypes displayed generation probabilities falling below those of clonotypes present in all four donors. Sorted-subset sequencing, rarefaction showed, was incomplete despite large depth.

About this clone: Its specificity is unknown.

Per germline, CDR1 MGHRA and CDR2 YSYEKL. This CDR3 contains 14 residues. V lost 4 bases and J lost 1, with 11 bases in between. In the sorted-subset replicate PCRs, around 200 ng DNA, tens of thousands of T cell genomes, was used. Clones were read by immunoSEQ multiplex PCR, and TCRdb kept only the in-frame ones, dropping some. The sample has about 2 million clones, 85% to 95% seen once. The chain joins TRBV4-1 to TRBJ2-7; TRBD2 might be the D (5 bases). Sequenced: naive CD8+ T cells sorted from blood. This TCR was recovered from a man aged 18 to 35 in good health. The DNA of the CDR3 is TGCGCCAGCAGCCCGCGGCGGGCATCCTACGAGCAGTACTTC. Translating gives CASSPRRASYEQYF.